This T cell receptor beta chain is from a study of T cells after yellow fever vaccination. Overall study findings and caveats: Just a small share of clonotypes turned up in the CD4 compartment as well as the CD8 compartment.

They built TCR cDNA with 5'RACE template switching, a step that put in a universal primer site and UMIs. MiXCR, run by TCRdb on the 5' RACE reads, gives a single entry per CDR3 protein. Of around 590,000 distinct CDR3 sequences listed, 10% to 15% are singletons. This CDR3 spans 17 amino acids. Germline CDR1 is KGHSH and CDR2 is LQKENI. Regarding this clonotype: Its matching antigen is unknown. The germline gene is not matched at one end of the junction; a read error may be the cause.

This sample comprised PBMCs, obtained on the day of the yellow fever booster vaccination. V is TRBV18 and J is TRBJ1-1; TRBD1 aligns across 7 bases. This TCR was sampled from a young man who received the YFV17D yellow fever vaccine. This CDR3 is CDSSPPGSEGAFTEAFF. The CDR3 region has the DNA TGTGACAGCTCACCACCAGGCTCGGAGGGGGCTTTCACTGAAGCTTTCTTT.